This TCR beta chain was observed in a study of T cells in localized non-small cell lung cancer. Findings and caveats of the study: A single tumor region was sequenced, leaving heterogeneity possible. An association was observed between higher blood T cell density and longer overall survival. For the top 100 tumor clones, a median about 50 also appeared in adjacent lung. Uninvolved adjacent lung had more T cell clonality than any other tissue, topping tumor.

This clone was counted only a few times. Its antigen is still unknown. Germline V lookup: CDR1 SGHRS, CDR2 YFSETQ. The CDR3 contains 18 residues. V lost 3 bases, J lost 4 bases, and 25 bases lay in between. Profiled with immunoSEQ multiplex PCR; TCRdb holds only in-frame clones, not every one. The sample shows around 130,000 clones, roughly 90% of them seen only once. Sequencing was performed on peripheral blood, taken before any cancer treatment. The rearrangement joins TRBV5-1 to TRBJ1-2; D might be TRBD1 (5 bases). The receptor comes from a female donor over 55 with stage I lung adenocarcinoma. The DNA for the CDR3 is TGCGCCAGCAGCTCGGAAAACCTTGACAAAGGGGCGGGCTATGGCTACACCTTC. This codes for CASSSENLDKGAGYGYTF.